The 11 T cell receptor beta chains below come from one sample, sequenced in a study of identical twins. TCRdb fed the 5' RACE reads into MiXCR, producing one record per CDR3 protein. The sample carries 1.5 million to 2 million distinct CDR3 sequences, about 31% recorded once. The source material was cord blood. The receptor source for this set is a newborn girl in good health.

V is TRBV20-1 and J is TRBJ2-5; D remains ambiguous. V lost 6 bases to trimming and J lost 3 bases, with 8 bases between them. CDR1 DFQATT and CDR2 SNEGSKA come from the germline V gene (reference sequence). The CDR3 covers 11 residues. CDR3 residues: CSAGSKETQYF. DNA of the CDR3: TGCAGTGCCGGTTCAAAAGAGACCCAGTACTTC.

This clonotype was detected many times. V gene TRBV4-2 combines with J gene TRBJ2-4; 13 bases match TRBD2. The germline gives CDR1 LGHNA, CDR2 YNFKEQ. The CDR3 has 16 amino acids. V lost 5 bases and J lost 6; bases outside the gene matches: 7. The CDR3 reads CASSSTSGRTVNIQYF. The CDR3 DNA reads as TGTGCCAGCAGCTCGACTAGCGGGAGGACGGTAAACATTCAGTACTTC.

This clonotype was recorded many times. J is TRBJ2-7 and V is TRBV20-1, with D tentatively TRBD1 or TRBD2 (6 bases each). Trimming took off 3 bases at V and 4 bases at J, with 13 bases between the two ends. The germline CDR1 and CDR2 sequences are DFQATT and SNEGSKA (reference sequence). The CDR3 runs 13 residues. For the CDR3, the DNA is TGCAGTGCTAGTCCGGCGGGGACATACGAGCAGTACTTC. Amino acids: CSASPAGTYEQYF.

The chain carries TRBV12-3 or TRBV12-4 and TRBJ1-5; D may be TRBD1 (5 bases). The CDR3 consists of 15 residues. Trimming stripped 3 bases from V and 7 bases from J, with 16 bases between. The CDR3 DNA follows: TGTGCCAGCAGTTTTATGGGACCCCAAGGACAGCCCCAGCATTTT. Protein sequence: CASSFMGPQGQPQHF.

This clonotype was observed a few times. The chain couples TRBV6-5 to TRBJ2-7, with 7 bases lining up with TRBD2. Looked up from germline, CDR1 is MNHEY and CDR2 is SVGAGI. The junction had 9 bases not matched to a gene; V was cut back by 4 bases and J by 3 bases. The CDR3 sequence is 15 residues long. CDR3 region: CASSLLAGDNYEQYF. In nucleotides, the CDR3 is TGTGCCAGCAGTTTGCTGGCGGGAGATAACTACGAGCAGTACTTC.

This sequence joins TRBV24-1 and TRBJ2-7, with D unclear. Between the trimmed V and J ends, which lost 3 bases and 3 bases, there was a span of 11 bases. The germline gives CDR1 KGHDR, CDR2 SFDVKD. CDR3 length: 14 residues. The DNA for the CDR3 is TGTGCCACCAGTGATGGACCTACCTACTACGAGCAGTACTTC. This sequence encodes CATSDGPTYYEQYF.

This clonotype has a handful of counts. CDR3 DNA: TGTGCCAGCAGCCTCCCTCTAGCCTACGAGCAGTACTTC. Translated, it gives CASSLPLAYEQYF. This sequence joins TRBV12-3 or TRBV12-4 and TRBJ2-7; D gene uncertain. This CDR3 has 13 residues. Between the trimmed V and J ends, which lost 6 bases and 2 bases, there was a span of 11 bases.

This clonotype occurred many times. J is TRBJ1-4 and V is TRBV7-9; TRBD1 agrees at 9 bases. This CDR3 is 18 amino acids long. Looked up from germline, CDR1 is SEHNR and CDR2 is FQNEAQ (reference sequence). With 1 base clipped from V and 0 bases from J, the junction kept 6 bases outside the gene matches. DNA for the CDR3: TGTGCCAGCAGCTTAGGGGACAGGGCCGATGCAACTAATGAAAAACTGTTTTTT. This codes for CASSLGDRADATNEKLFF.

The chain carries TRBV29-1 and TRBJ1-1; D ambiguous. Trimming pared 6 bases from V and 7 bases from J, leaving 12 bases between. Per the germline V gene, CDR1 is SQVTM and CDR2 is ANQGSEA. CDR3 length: 11 amino acids. The CDR3 sequence: CSVDNRGEAFF. CDR3 nucleotide sequence: TGCAGCGTCGACAACCGGGGTGAAGCTTTCTTT. The full variable domain, in which reference TRBV29-1 and TRBJ1-1 provide the parts outside the CDR3, is SAVISQKPSRDICQRGTSLTIQCQVDSQVTMMFWYRQQPGQSLTLIATANQGSEATYESGFVIDKFPISRPNLTFSTLTVSNMSPEDSSIYLCSVDNRGEAFFGQGTRLTVV.

The chain employs TRBV5-1 and TRBJ2-7; the D is unclear. CDR3 length equals 14 residues. Trimming removed 4 bases at V and 4 bases at J, with 15 bases between. The germline V gene has CDR1 SGHRS and CDR2 YFSETQ. In DNA, the CDR3 is TGCGCCAGCAGCCCTGCCCCCCTATGGTACGAGCAGTACTTC. Protein: CASSPAPLWYEQYF. Variable domain in full (rest from reference TRBV5-1 and TRBJ2-7): KAGVTQTPRYLIKTRGQQVTLSCSPISGHRSVSWYQQTPGQGLQFLFEYFSETQRNKGNFPGRFSGRQFSNSRSEMNVSTLELGDSALYLCASSPAPLWYEQYFGPGTRLTVT.

Only a few counts were recorded for this clonotype. This sequence joins TRBV27 and TRBJ2-1, with 8 bases matching TRBD1. After removal of 4 bases from V and 8 bases from J, the junction contained 10 bases not matched to a gene. Germline values: CDR1 MNHEY, CDR2 SMNVEV (reference sequence). The CDR3 sequence is 15 residues long. The chain's CDR3 is CASSYGQGVVDEQFF. The CDR3 DNA sequence: TGTGCCAGCAGTTACGGACAGGGTGTCGTCGATGAGCAGTTCTTC.